This is a list of T cell receptor beta chains from one sample in a study of monozygotic twins with inflammatory bowel disease. Reanalyzing the 5' RACE reads, TCRdb keeps one entry per CDR3 protein, without DNA. This sample's table reports around 100,000 distinct CDR3 sequences. The sequenced sample consisted of blood. These receptors were collected from a human donor with ulcerative colitis or Crohn's disease, or a healthy co-twin of an affected twin (not recorded which). Both conserved end residues are part of each CDR3.

J: TRBJ2-1
V: TRBV18
CDR3: CASSGRTGRSYNEQFF

J: TRBJ1-1
V: TRBV20-1
CDR3: CSAPRGPELNTEAFF

J: TRBJ2-5
V: TRBV20-1
CDR3: CSARDMGLQETQYF

J: TRBJ2-7
V: TRBV14
CDR3: CASSQFYEQYF

J: TRBJ2-1
V: TRBV7-2
CDR3: CASSSGLNNEQFF

J: TRBJ2-3
V: TRBV29-1
CDR3: CSVGLAGDTQYF

J: TRBJ2-3
V: TRBV6-2/TRBV6-3
CDR3: CASSYPTTTGREGRYTQYF

J: TRBJ2-4
V: TRBV27
CDR3: CASSLYTASAKNIQYF

J: TRBJ2-4
V: TRBV5-1
CDR3: CASSLLQGLTAKNIQYF

J: TRBJ2-3
V: TRBV7-6
CDR3: CASSFRGGGTDTQYF

J: TRBJ1-1
V: TRBV18
CDR3: CASTTTGMNTEAFF

J: TRBJ1-3
V: TRBV9
CDR3: CASSVVAGTSGNTIYF

J: TRBJ2-7
V: TRBV6-5
CDR3: CASRMDSKQYF

J: TRBJ2-7
V: TRBV4-3
CDR3: CASSQDRGGAYEQYF

J: TRBJ2-1
V: TRBV5-1
CDR3: CASSLVGGDNKQFF

J: TRBJ2-3
V: TRBV20-1
CDR3: CSARTSGFPSTDTQYF

J: TRBJ2-1
V: TRBV27
CDR3: CASSPGVGRGEQFF

J: TRBJ1-5
V: TRBV5-1
CDR3: CASTLHPDYSNQPQHF

J: TRBJ2-1
V: TRBV14
CDR3: CASSQGGRLSPNEQFF

J: TRBJ2-1
V: TRBV6-6
CDR3: CASSTVSSYNEQFF

J: TRBJ2-6
V: TRBV7-9
CDR3: CASSLGGANVLTF

J: TRBJ2-5
V: TRBV10-3
CDR3: CAISAGETQYF

J: TRBJ2-1
V: TRBV29-1
CDR3: CSVREVSYNEQFF

J: TRBJ2-1
V: TRBV20-1
CDR3: CSAKKGTSGRLNNEQFF

J: TRBJ2-4
V: TRBV19
CDR3: CASILAGDLWNIQYF

J: TRBJ2-2
V: TRBV20-1
CDR3: CSARPNRVRNTGELFF

J: TRBJ1-4
V: TRBV30
CDR3: CAWSVSLDKEKLFF

J: TRBJ1-2
V: TRBV20-1
CDR3: CSASATTGGGGWYGYTF

J: TRBJ2-3
V: TRBV20-1
CDR3: CSARDRGGSTDTQYF

J: TRBJ2-6
V: TRBV20-1
CDR3: CSATKDRTGLYGANVLTF

J: TRBJ1-1
V: TRBV4-2
CDR3: CASSQDLRDTEAFF

J: TRBJ1-2
V: TRBV29-1
CDR3: CSVEDRQVNYGYTF

J: TRBJ2-5
V: TRBV7-2
CDR3: CASSLFTGALRETQYF

J: TRBJ2-7
V: TRBV29-1
CDR3: CSVGGRQAWEEQYF

J: TRBJ2-3
V: TRBV19
CDR3: CASSIVDRADTQYF

J: TRBJ1-6
V: TRBV6-1
CDR3: CASRGPGHSSYNSPLHF

J: TRBJ2-7
V: TRBV6-5
CDR3: CASSFGLATYEQYF

J: TRBJ2-7
V: TRBV7-3
CDR3: CASSTGTNREQYF

J: TRBJ1-3
V: TRBV9
CDR3: CASSGPPSGNTIYF

J: TRBJ2-5
V: TRBV20-1
CDR3: CSASLTSGGQETQYF

J: TRBJ2-2
V: TRBV28
CDR3: CASSLVFGASGELFF

J: TRBJ2-7
V: TRBV5-1
CDR3: CASSLALRTVSEQYF

J: TRBJ2-5
V: TRBV9
CDR3: CASSVATYPQETQYF

J: TRBJ1-2
V: TRBV7-9
CDR3: CASSPQNYGYTF

J: TRBJ2-2
V: TRBV28
CDR3: CASSLSGMNTGELFF

J: TRBJ2-5
V: TRBV6-2/TRBV6-3
CDR3: CASSPIGEQETQYF

J: TRBJ2-1
V: TRBV7-9
CDR3: CASSQTGTQNEQFF

J: TRBJ1-3
V: TRBV7-2
CDR3: CASRQGQLSGNTIYF